This T cell receptor beta chain originates from a study of identical twins. V was cut by 4 bases and J by 3 bases, with 9 bases left in between. From germline, CDR1 is SEHNR and CDR2 FQNEAQ (reference sequence). The CDR3 consists of 13 residues. Turning to this clonotype: Its specificity is unknown.

TCRdb re-called the 5' RACE reads through MiXCR, storing one row per CDR3 protein. The table has under 300,000 distinct CDR3 sequences, over 12% seen once; the top ten hold approximately 9.3%. General study points: Cross-sectional statistics, not tracking of the same donors, supported the conclusions. Within twin pairs, the out-of-frame alpha sequences they shared showed excess low generation probability. Beta out-of-frame sequences displayed a weaker excess of sharing between twins.

Sequencing was performed on memory (CD45RO+) T cells sorted from blood. V usage is TRBV7-9 and J usage is TRBJ1-1; D gene unclear. This clonotype was obtained from a woman aged 18-29 years in good health. The CDR3 region is CASSSQDYTEAFF. The CDR3 DNA reads TGTGCCAGCAGCTCCCAGGATTACACTGAAGCTTTCTTT.